The present T cell receptor beta chain was sequenced within a study of cytomegalovirus exposure and HLA in healthy donors. Study conclusions and caveats: A later look showed TCR association rates differing by HLA locus, highest for DRB1 and lowest for HLA-C. In a later analysis, TCR beta V- and J-gene trimming was associated with a missense DCLRE1C variant. For cytomegalovirus status, the classifier reportedly gave diagnoses with high specificity and sensitivity.

The ends were cut back, 3 bases at V and 0 bases at J, with 18 bases in the middle. Germline assignment: CDR1 MNHNS and CDR2 SASEGT. The CDR3 is 17 amino acids. It was with 60 Vbeta and 13 Jbeta primers that the PCR ran. The repertoire was sequenced with immunoSEQ multiplex PCR; TCRdb's copy has only in-frame clones and lacks some. The table has 140,000 or so clones, around 78% seen once. Notes on this clone: What it binds is not known.

This clonotype was obtained from a woman aged 18-29 years in good health and CMV-seropositive. The chain is built from TRBV6-1 and TRBJ2-7; tentatively, D is TRBD2 (6 bases). Sample: PBMCs. The CDR3 DNA reads as TGTGCCAGCAGTGATCGGGGGATTTCCAGTGTCTCCTACGAGCAGTACTTC. The encoded protein is CASSDRGISSVSYEQYF.